A single sample is the source of the 6 T cell receptor beta chains below, sequenced in a study of cytomegalovirus exposure and HLA in healthy donors. 60 Vbeta and 13 Jbeta primers were used in PCR. Data came from immunoSEQ multiplex PCR; TCRdb stores just in-frame clones and leaves some out. Here the sample spans fewer than 75,000 clones, roughly 77% being singletons. The sample consisted of PBMCs. These receptors all stem from a woman in her twenties or thirties in good health and CMV-seronegative.

This chain links TRBV29-1 with TRBJ1-5; no firm D call. This CDR3 spans 13 amino acids. Germline V lookup: CDR1 SQVTM, CDR2 ANQGSEA. Trimming cost V 5 bases and J 0 bases, with 8 bases left between them. CDR3 DNA: TGCAGCGTTTGCCAGAATAGCAATCAGCCCCAGCATTTT. Protein: CSVCQNSNQPQHF.

The V and J genes are TRBV30 and TRBJ2-7; D gene uncertain. The germline V and J ends were trimmed by 2 bases and 0 bases, with 5 bases remaining between them. Germline values: CDR1 GTSNPN, CDR2 SVGIG (reference sequence). The CDR3 sequence is 12 residues long. The CDR3 loop reads CAWSSSSYEQYF. CDR3 DNA: TGTGCCTGGAGTTCTAGCTCCTACGAGCAGTACTTC.

In DNA form, the CDR3 reads TGTGCCAGCAGCTACCTGGCGGGGAACACTGAAGCTTTCTTT. It yields the protein CASSYLAGNTEAFF. The V and J genes are TRBV11-2 and TRBJ1-1; D uncertain. Germline V gene lookup returns CDR1 SGHAT and CDR2 FQNNGV. The CDR3 is 14 residues long. The V gene lost 4 bases and the J gene lost 1 base, with 10 bases spanning the gap. Drawing the rest from reference TRBV11-2 and TRBJ1-1, the complete variable domain is EAGVAQSPRYKIIEKRQSVAFWCNPISGHATLYWYQQILGQGPKLLIQFQNNGVVDDSQLPKDRFSAERLKGVDSTLKIQPAKLEDSAVYLCASSYLAGNTEAFFGQGTRLTVV.

The CDR3 DNA reads as TGTGCCAGCAGCCCCGGGGGGAGCTCCTACGAGCAGTACTTC. Protein: CASSPGGSSYEQYF. V usage is TRBV7-2 and J usage is TRBJ2-7, with 7 bases fitting TRBD2. Germline CDR1 reads SGHTA; CDR2 reads FQGNSA. V trimming: 5 bases; J trimming: 0 bases; junction bases outside the gene matches: 4. This CDR3 is 14 amino acids long.

V and J are TRBV29-1 and TRBJ1-3, with D unclear. Trimming took off 2 bases at V and 4 bases at J, with 3 bases between the two ends. The length of the CDR3 is 11 residues. The germline CDR1 and CDR2 sequences are SQVTM and ANQGSEA. CDR3 loop: CSVELGNTIYF. The DNA for the CDR3 is TGCAGCGTTGAACTGGGAAACACCATATATTTT.

The V and J genes are TRBV28 and TRBJ1-1; 8 bases match TRBD1. V shed 3 bases, J shed 8 bases, and the junction held 5 bases outside the gene matches. The CDR3 spans 13 residues. Per germline, CDR1 MDHEN and CDR2 SYDVKM. The CDR3 region is CASSLDRVKEAFF. In nucleotides, the CDR3 is TGTGCCAGCAGTTTGGACAGGGTAAAGGAAGCTTTCTTT.